This TCR beta chain was sequenced for a study of CD8 T cells in Susac syndrome. Sequencing of TCR beta was performed on blood CD8+ and CD4+ T cells. Those who served as multiple sclerosis controls were treatment-naive patients with stable or active relapsing-remitting disease. CDR1 and CDR2 (germline): SEHNR, FQNEAQ (reference sequence). After removal of 5 bases from V and 9 bases from J, the junction contained 10 bases not matched to a gene. This CDR3 has 17 residues. Reverse transcription of about 0.45 to 1 ug RNA used random hexamers. Amplification of TCR beta CDR3 by immunoSEQ multiplex PCR spanned 54 Vbeta and 13 Jbeta. One entry per CDR3 protein results from TCRdb running MiXCR on the immunoSEQ multiplex PCR reads. The sample includes 300,000 to 350,000 distinct CDR3 sequences, 92% of them seen just once.

The source is a human donor with multiple sclerosis. The chain employs TRBV7-9 and TRBJ2-1; 16 nucleotides align to TRBD2. The sample comprised CD4+ T cells from PBMCs. The CDR3 here is CASSRPGTSGGASEQFF. The CDR3 DNA is TGTGCCAGCAGCCGCCCCGGGACTAGCGGGGGGGCGAGTGAGCAGTTCTTC. Variable domain in full (rest from reference TRBV7-9 and TRBJ2-1): DTGVSQNPRHKITKRGQNVTFRCDPISEHNRLYWYRQTLGQGPEFLTYFQNEAQLEKSRLLSDRFSAERPKGSFSTLEIQRTEQGDSAMYLCASSRPGTSGGASEQFFGPGTRLTVL.